The sequence of this TCR beta chain was determined in a study of T cells in Graves' hyperthyroidism and ophthalmopathy. Study-wide results and caveats: Ophthalmopathy was separated from stable hyperthyroidism by a 13 V-J model.

Only a few counts were recorded for this clonotype. The target antigen is unknown. V shed 5 bases and J shed 3 bases, with 19 bases lying between them. Per the germline V gene, CDR1 is MNHNS and CDR2 is SASEGT. This CDR3 region has 16 residues. TCR beta CDR3 region amplification was performed from RNA transcripts. The TCR CDR3 first-round RT-PCR relied on the HTBI primer set. TCRdb ran MiXCR on the multiplex PCR reads and lists one entry per CDR3 protein. The data hold about 530,000 distinct CDR3 sequences, with about a sixth observed a single time. This sequence was found in a woman aged 18-29 years with Graves' ophthalmopathy. The gene calls are TRBV6-1 and TRBJ1-2; perhaps TRBD1 as D (5 bases). The sequenced sample was blood. The CDR3 region is CASSSTGPGGYYGYTF. The CDR3 bases are TGTGCCAGCAGTTCCACAGGACCCGGAGGCTACTATGGCTACACCTTC.